What follows are 18 T cell receptor beta chains derived from one specimen sequenced in a study of response to subunit inactivated influenza vaccine. From the RT-PCR reads, TCRdb called clonotypes with MiXCR, one entry per CDR3 protein. The sample includes 500,000 or so distinct CDR3 sequences, approximately 11% of them seen just once. The input for sequencing was PBMCs from blood, taken 45 days after vaccination. These receptor sequences come from a man aged 50-60 years who received an inactivated influenza vaccine.

This clonotype turned up a few times. The CDR3 loop is CSARDGDSVAPFPFF. The CDR3 DNA reads as TGCAGTGCTAGAGATGGGGACTCCGTGGCCCCCTTTCCGTTCTTC. V gene TRBV20-1 combines with J gene TRBJ2-1; maybe TRBD2 (6 bases). Germline CDR1 reads DFQATT; CDR2 reads SNEGSKA (reference sequence). Trimming shortened V by 0 bases and J by 15 bases, and 24 bases separated the two germline ends. The CDR3 runs 15 residues.

This clonotype showed up just a few times. The J gene is TRBJ2-7, the V gene TRBV5-1; D tentatively fits TRBD1 or TRBD2 (6 bases each). There are 15 residues in the CDR3. From germline, CDR1 is SGHRS and CDR2 YFSETQ. Trimming took off 0 bases at V and 4 bases at J, with 14 bases between the two ends. As DNA, the CDR3 is TGCGCCAGCAGCTTGGTAGCACAGGGAGGATACGAGCAGTACTTC. Amino acid sequence: CASSLVAQGGYEQYF. Combining the CDR3 with reference TRBV5-1 and TRBJ2-7 gives the whole variable domain KAGVTQTPRYLIKTRGQQVTLSCSPISGHRSVSWYQQTPGQGLQFLFEYFSETQRNKGNFPGRFSGRQFSNSRSEMNVSTLELGDSALYLCASSLVAQGGYEQYFGPGTRLTVT.

The sample holds one count of this clonotype. No conserved phenylalanine or tryptophan ends this CDR3, so it is likely a read error. V and J are TRBV20-1 and TRBJ2-7; a weak D match, TRBD2 (6 bases). CDR1 is DFQATT, CDR2 SNEGSKA, per germline (reference sequence). The length of the CDR3 is 17 residues. CDR3: CCARIAYAGRNPYEQYS. The CDR3, as DNA: TGCTGTGCTAGAATCGCGTATGCAGGGAGGAATCCCTACGAGCAGTACTCC.

V gene TRBV4-2 combines with J gene TRBJ2-4; TRBD2 might be the D (6 bases). Germline assignment: CDR1 LGHNA and CDR2 YNFKEQ. Trimming removed 3 bases from V and 2 bases from J, with 11 bases in between. The CDR3 is 15 residues long. CDR3 nucleotide sequence: TGTGCCAGCAGCCATGTCGGGGGTTCCAAAAACATTCAGTACTTC. Translating it yields CASSHVGGSKNIQYF.

In its sample, this clonotype was seen a few times. This rearrangement joins TRBV7-9 to TRBJ2-1; no clear D. Germline V lookup: CDR1 SEHNR, CDR2 FQNEAQ (reference sequence). Deletions cut 5 bases from V and 6 bases from J, with 8 bases between. The CDR3 has 12 residues. Here the CDR3 reads CASSSRANEQFF. The DNA for the CDR3 is TGTGCCAGCAGCAGTAGGGCCAATGAGCAGTTCTTC. Complete variable domain (other parts from reference TRBV7-9 and TRBJ2-1): DTGVSQNPRHKITKRGQNVTFRCDPISEHNRLYWYRQTLGQGPEFLTYFQNEAQLEKSRLLSDRFSAERPKGSFSTLEIQRTEQGDSAMYLCASSSRANEQFFGPGTRLTVL.

This clonotype was seen many times. The rearrangement joins TRBV20-1 to TRBJ2-3; 10 bases line up with TRBD2. This CDR3 spans 15 amino acids. V lost 1 base, J lost 4 bases, and 5 bases stayed unmatched. In germline, CDR1 is DFQATT, CDR2 SNEGSKA (reference sequence). The CDR3: CSARGGLANADTQYF. The CDR3 DNA is TGCAGTGCTAGAGGGGGACTAGCGAACGCAGATACGCAGTATTTT.

The chain recombines TRBV29-1 with TRBJ2-1, with TRBD1 identical over 9 bases. Per germline, CDR1 SQVTM and CDR2 ANQGSEA. V shed 4 bases and J 2 bases; nucleotides not matched to a gene: 9. The CDR3 contains 16 residues. The CDR3 loop is CSVAPYRGQAYNEQFF. CDR3 DNA: TGCAGCGTTGCTCCCTACAGGGGGCAGGCCTACAATGAGCAGTTCTTC.

This chain uses TRBV27 with TRBJ2-1, with 10 bases matching TRBD2. Trimming took 2 bases from V and 8 from J; bases not matched to a gene: 6. Germline assignment: CDR1 MNHEY and CDR2 SMNVEV (reference sequence). This CDR3 has 15 amino acids. The CDR3 loop reads CASSLEGLASDEQFF. CDR3 nucleotide sequence: TGTGCCAGCAGTTTAGAGGGACTAGCGTCCGATGAGCAGTTCTTC.

This clonotype was counted ten times or more. This chain connects TRBV12-3 or TRBV12-4 to TRBJ2-1; TRBD2 is a possible D gene (6 bases). CDR3 length: 15 residues. V was clipped by 3 bases and J by 6 bases, with 15 bases between them. The CDR3 DNA follows: TGTGCCAGCAGTTTTTTAGCCTTCGGGGGCAATGAGCAGTTCTTC. Its translation: CASSFLAFGGNEQFF.

The V and J genes are TRBV12-3 or TRBV12-4 and TRBJ2-3; D is possibly TRBD1 (7 bases). This CDR3 is built from 17 residues. The V and J ends lost 3 bases and 3 bases respectively, with 19 bases between them. In DNA, the CDR3 is TGTGCCAGCAGTTTCGGAGGGCAGGGGGTGAGAACAGATACGCAGTATTTT. This translates into CASSFGGQGVRTDTQYF.

The V call is TRBV10-3, the J call TRBJ2-6; the D is unclear. V was cut by 6 bases and J by 0 bases, with 12 bases left in between. From germline, CDR1 is ENHRY and CDR2 SYGVKD. The CDR3 is made up of 16 amino acids. The CDR3 here is CAIRDYSVSGANVLTF. CDR3 nucleotides: TGTGCCATCAGGGATTATAGTGTCTCTGGGGCCAACGTCCTGACTTTC.

This clonotype was seen more than once but under ten times. The rearrangement joins TRBV4-1 to TRBJ1-2; D might be TRBD1 (5 bases). V gave up 0 bases and J gave up 5 bases, with 13 bases separating them. Germline assignment: CDR1 MGHRA and CDR2 YSYEKL. There are 15 residues in the CDR3. The chain's CDR3 is CASSQEGRGYYGYTF. CDR3 nucleotides: TGCGCCAGCAGCCAAGAAGGGAGGGGATATTATGGCTACACCTTC.

The chain recombines TRBV7-9 with TRBJ2-5; D possibly corresponds to TRBD2 (5 bases). V gave up 4 bases and J gave up 4 bases, with 7 bases separating them. Per the germline V gene, CDR1 is SEHNR and CDR2 is FQNEAQ (reference sequence). This CDR3 comprises 12 residues. CDR3 sequence reads: CASSWERETQYF. DNA for the CDR3: TGTGCCAGCAGCTGGGAGAGAGAGACCCAGTACTTC. Supplemented by reference TRBV7-9 and TRBJ2-5, the full variable domain reads DTGVSQNPRHKITKRGQNVTFRCDPISEHNRLYWYRQTLGQGPEFLTYFQNEAQLEKSRLLSDRFSAERPKGSFSTLEIQRTEQGDSAMYLCASSWERETQYFGPGTRLLVL.

This chain uses TRBV10-3 with TRBJ2-2, with TRBD1 matching over 10 bases. This CDR3 is 17 amino acids long. Trimming cost V 6 bases and J 0 bases; bases outside gene matches: 7. Germline V CDR1 and CDR2: ENHRY, SYGVKD. Here the CDR3 DNA reads TGTGCCATCAGCCTACTCGGACAGGGGGCGAACACCGGGGAGCTGTTTTTT. Protein sequence: CAISLLGQGANTGELFF.

The rearrangement joins TRBV12-3 or TRBV12-4 to TRBJ2-1; D is uncertain. The CDR3 loop spans 14 amino acids. V gave up 8 bases and J gave up 5 bases, with 16 bases separating them. The CDR3 DNA sequence: TGTGCCAGCGAGAGAGCTGGTTTCGACAATGAGCAGTTCTTC. Translated: CASERAGFDNEQFF.

The chain combines TRBV18 with TRBJ2-7; the D gene is possibly TRBD1 (6 bases). This CDR3 spans 16 amino acids. Trimming removed 3 bases at V and 3 bases at J, with 18 bases between. Germline V gives CDR1 KGHSH, CDR2 LQKENI. CDR3 residues: CASSPTLRGPNYEQYF. As DNA, the CDR3 is TGTGCCAGCTCACCGACCCTCAGGGGCCCAAACTACGAGCAGTACTTC.

The chain has TRBV5-6 and TRBJ2-5; D ambiguous. This CDR3 comprises 15 residues. In germline, CDR1 is SGHDT, CDR2 YYEEEE. Between the trimmed V and J ends, which lost 3 bases and 1 base, there was a span of 13 bases. CDR3 coding DNA: TGTGCCAGCAGCTCCTCAGTCGGTCCCCAAGAGACCCAGTACTTC. Translation gives CASSSSVGPQETQYF.

There are many counts of this clonotype. This CDR3 reads CSARGAGPNNEQFF. The DNA of the CDR3 is TGCAGTGCTAGGGGAGCGGGACCTAACAATGAGCAGTTCTTC. The chain is built from TRBV20-1 and TRBJ2-1; the match to TRBD2 covers 7 bases. This CDR3 is 14 amino acids long. Germline lookup yields CDR1 DFQATT and CDR2 SNEGSKA (reference sequence). V lost 3 bases, J lost 5 bases, and 7 bases stayed unmatched.